This TCR beta chain appears in the sequencing data of a study of OX40 agonist ivuxolimab in advanced cancers. Study background: Patients took ivuxolimab, an agonistic anti-OX40 (CD134) antibody. Males comprised 82.7% of the group, whose mean age was roughly 60 years (range 23 to 79). Allowance was made for prior anti-PD-1, anti-PD-L1 or anti-CTLA-4 therapy, and around 41% had some.

Trimming took 4 bases from V and 3 from J, leaving 13 bases between them. CDR1 SNHLY and CDR2 FYNNEI come from the germline V gene. The CDR3 is made up of 15 amino acids. The data were produced by immunoSEQ multiplex PCR, yet TCRdb's version contains in-frame clones alone and is incomplete. The repertoire has about 69,000 clones, around four fifths of them found once; the top ten carry 2% to 2.5%. Sample: CD4+ or CD8+ T cells sorted from blood, taken in a trial of the OX40 agonist ivuxolimab. V and J are TRBV2 and TRBJ1-5, with a weak D call TRBD1 (5 bases). This receptor was identified in an adult with an advanced solid tumor such as melanoma, head and neck, liver or kidney cancer. The CDR3 sequence is CASSAETALNQPQHF. The CDR3 nucleotides are TGTGCCAGCAGTGCAGAGACAGCCCTCAATCAGCCCCAGCATTTT.